This entry lists 8 T cell receptor beta chains sequenced from one sample in a study of blood T cell repertoires in COVID-19. Clones were read by immunoSEQ multiplex PCR, and TCRdb kept only the in-frame ones, dropping some. The sample lists thousands of clones, roughly nine tenths occurring once. The sequencing input was peripheral blood. The receptors here all came from a human donor in a cohort sampled during active COVID-19.

The chain carries TRBV2 and TRBJ1-5, with D unresolved. Per germline, CDR1 SNHLY and CDR2 FYNNEI. This CDR3 region has 13 residues. The V gene lost 6 bases and the J gene lost 7 bases, with 13 bases spanning the gap. The CDR3 region has the DNA TGTGCCAGCAGCAGTAGCCACCTACAGCCCCAGCATTTT. Protein: CASSSSHLQPQHF.

The V gene is TRBV12-3 or TRBV12-4, the J gene TRBJ1-1; 7 nucleotides line up with TRBD1. CDR3 length: 13 amino acids. The ends lost 4 bases at V and 8 bases at J; junction bases unmatched: 7. CDR3 loop: CASSYTGASEAFF. In DNA, the CDR3 is TGTGCCAGCAGTTATACAGGGGCATCGGAAGCTTTCTTT.

This chain uses TRBV16 with TRBJ2-5, with D unclear. V was trimmed by 0 bases and J by 4 bases, leaving 12 bases between them. The CDR3 sequence is 15 residues long. Looked up from germline, CDR1 is KGHSY and CDR2 is FQNENV. The DNA of the CDR3 is TGTGCCAGCAGCCAATCTGGAGATACGGTAGAGACCCAGTACTTC. It is translated as CASSQSGDTVETQYF.

The CDR3 spells CASSSGLAGYTGELFF. CDR3 nucleotide sequence: TGTGCCAGCAGTTCGGGACTAGCGGGGTACACCGGGGAGCTGTTTTTT. The chain links TRBV6-5 to TRBJ2-2; TRBD2 agrees at 13 bases. CDR3 size: 16 residues. Germline V gives CDR1 MNHEY, CDR2 SVGAGI. V lost 4 bases and J lost 3; bases outside the gene matches: 2.

V gene TRBV7-3 combines with J gene TRBJ2-5, with D possibly TRBD1 on 6 matching bases. Germline CDR1 and CDR2: SGHTA and FQGTGA. Trimming cost V 8 bases and J 5 bases, with 15 bases left between them. The CDR3 extends over 13 amino acids. The CDR3 is CASGLGGLETQYF. For the CDR3, the DNA is TGTGCCAGCGGGCTAGGGGGTTTGGAGACCCAGTACTTC.

The chain uses TRBV4-2 and TRBJ2-7; D is possibly TRBD1 (5 bases). CDR3 length equals 15 residues. CDR1 and CDR2 (germline): LGHNA, YNFKEQ. V lost 6 bases, J lost 1 base, and 16 bases lay in between. The CDR3 spells CASREQGGGSYEQYF. The CDR3 nucleotides are TGTGCCAGCAGGGAGCAGGGCGGCGGATCCTACGAGCAGTACTTC.

The table lists this clone with a few counts. This chain joins TRBV6-5 and TRBJ1-2; TRBD1 agrees at 8 bases. V lost 2 bases and J lost 7; bases outside the gene matches: 6. Per the germline V gene, CDR1 is MNHEY and CDR2 is SVGAGI. CDR3 length: 14 residues. The CDR3 DNA sequence: TGTGCCAGCAGTTACGACAGGGGAATTCGTGGCTACACCTTC. This codes for CASSYDRGIRGYTF.

The gene calls are TRBV7-9 and TRBJ1-2; TRBD1 matches 10 bases. J gave up 4 bases and V 1 base, and 6 bases lay outside the gene matches. Germline values: CDR1 SEHNR, CDR2 FQNEAQ (reference sequence). The CDR3 extends over 16 amino acids. The CDR3 protein is CASSLVGQGFSYGYTF. CDR3 sequence (DNA): TGTGCCAGCAGCTTAGTGGGACAGGGGTTTAGCTATGGCTACACCTTC.